This note documents a single TCR beta chain sequence. V dropped 6 bases and J dropped 4; count of bases not matched to a gene: 6. Per germline, CDR1 SEHNR and CDR2 FQNEAQ (reference sequence). This CDR3 region has 14 residues. Per the authors' pipeline: Estimates of nucleated cell counts were drawn from the amplification of reference gene primers. Assay: immunoSEQ multiplex PCR; the TCRdb copy retains only in-frame clones and omits some. The D gene and trimming were derived from the DNA, and the V and J assignments and clone size from that table. The data show fewer than 350,000 clones, approximately 91% seen once. The data were obtained in a study of blood T cell repertoires in COVID-19. For the study at large: COVID-19 samples from acute and convalescent phases originated in the United States, Italy and Spain.

This clonotype was sampled from a man between 18 and 35 years old with active or convalescent COVID-19. Sequencing input: peripheral blood. The gene calls are TRBV7-9 and TRBJ2-3, with 8 bases identical to TRBD2. CDR3 residues: CASRPGLASDTQYF. DNA for the CDR3: TGTGCCAGCAGGCCCGGACTAGCTTCAGATACGCAGTATTTT.